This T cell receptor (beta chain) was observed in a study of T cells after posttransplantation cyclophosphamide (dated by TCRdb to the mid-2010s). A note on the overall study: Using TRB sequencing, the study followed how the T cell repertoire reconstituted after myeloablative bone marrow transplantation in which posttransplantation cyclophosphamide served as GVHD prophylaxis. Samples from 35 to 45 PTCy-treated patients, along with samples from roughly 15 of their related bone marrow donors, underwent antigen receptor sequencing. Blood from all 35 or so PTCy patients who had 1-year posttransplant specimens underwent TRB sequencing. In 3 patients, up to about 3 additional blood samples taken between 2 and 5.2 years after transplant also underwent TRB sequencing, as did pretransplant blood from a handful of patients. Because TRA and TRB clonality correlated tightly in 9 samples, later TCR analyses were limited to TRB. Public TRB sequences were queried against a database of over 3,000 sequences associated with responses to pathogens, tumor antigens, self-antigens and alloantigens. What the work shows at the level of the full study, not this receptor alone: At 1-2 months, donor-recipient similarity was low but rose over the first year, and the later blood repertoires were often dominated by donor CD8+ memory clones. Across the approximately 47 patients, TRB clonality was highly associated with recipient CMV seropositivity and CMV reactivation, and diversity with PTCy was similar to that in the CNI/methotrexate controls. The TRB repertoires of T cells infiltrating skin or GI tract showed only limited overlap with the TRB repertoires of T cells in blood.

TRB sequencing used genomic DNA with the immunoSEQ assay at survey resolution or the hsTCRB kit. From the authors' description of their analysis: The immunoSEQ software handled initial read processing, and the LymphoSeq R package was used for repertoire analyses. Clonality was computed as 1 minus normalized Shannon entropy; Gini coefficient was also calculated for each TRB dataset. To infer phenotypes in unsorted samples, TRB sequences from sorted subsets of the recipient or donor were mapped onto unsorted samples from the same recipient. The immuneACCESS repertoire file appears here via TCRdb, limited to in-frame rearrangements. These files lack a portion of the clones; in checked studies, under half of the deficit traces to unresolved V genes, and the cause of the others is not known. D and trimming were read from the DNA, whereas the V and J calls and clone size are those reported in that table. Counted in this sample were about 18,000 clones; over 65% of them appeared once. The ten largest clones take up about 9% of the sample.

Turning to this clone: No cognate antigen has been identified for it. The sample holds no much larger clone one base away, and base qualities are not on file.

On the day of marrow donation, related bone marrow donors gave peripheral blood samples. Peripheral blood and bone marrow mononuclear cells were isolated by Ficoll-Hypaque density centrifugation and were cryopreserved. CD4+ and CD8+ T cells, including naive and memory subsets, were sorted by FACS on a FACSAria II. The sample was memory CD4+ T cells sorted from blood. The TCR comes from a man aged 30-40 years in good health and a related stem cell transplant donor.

The DNA reads TGTGCCAGCAGAGACGTTCGGGGGTGGGAGACCCAGTACTTC. This is translated as CASRDVRGWETQYF. Rearrangement joined TRBV28 to TRBJ2-5; the D gene is perhaps TRBD2, from 6 matching bases. Looking up the germline V gene yields CDR1 MDHEN and CDR2 SYDVKM. V and J lose 6 bases and 5 bases, and a span of 16 bases separates them. The CDR3 runs 14 amino acids, cysteine and phenylalanine included. Just CDR3 DNA is preserved here, 42 bases in frame from base 1.